This note documents a single T cell receptor (beta chain) sequence. As yet, its antigen is unknown. The sample comes from a study of graft-versus-host responses after intestinal transplantation. Study information: Transplantation in recipients was multivisceral, liver-intestinal, or isolated intestinal. Tacrolimus plus steroids were given to all recipients for approximately three years, preceded by anti-thymocyte globulin induction. Study observations and caveats: Association was observed between peak circulating GvH clone levels and early post-transplant HvG declines. The marrow of recipients harbored GvH clones, and ileum or blood showed some of them first.

Clones were read by immunoSEQ multiplex PCR, and TCRdb kept only the in-frame ones, dropping some. The data show thousands of clones, about 63% seen once. Graft samples were processed, releasing intraepithelial and lamina propria lymphocytes. The J segment lost 7 bases and the V segment lost 4 bases, leaving 7 bases of the junction unmatched. Germline lookup yields CDR1 SGHTS and CDR2 YDEGEE. The CDR3 is 14 amino acids. The specimen was ileum tissue, collected roughly 50 days after transplant. This rearrangement joins TRBV5-8 to TRBJ2-1; 8 nucleotides line up with TRBD1. This sequence originates from a human patient who received an intestinal transplant, so some T cells may come from the graft donor. CDR3 bases: TGTGCCAGCAGCAAATGGACAGGGATTAATGAGCAGTTCTTC. Amino acids: CASSKWTGINEQFF.